What follows are 6 T cell receptor beta chains derived from one specimen sequenced in a study of T cells in Graves' hyperthyroidism and ophthalmopathy. What was amplified from RNA transcripts were TCR beta CDR3 regions. HTBI primers were the set used in a first-round RT-PCR of the TCR CDR3. TCRdb re-called the multiplex PCR reads through MiXCR, storing one row per CDR3 protein. The sample has 360,000 or so distinct CDR3 sequences, around 18% seen once. The sequencing sample was made of blood. All receptors derive from a middle-aged woman with Graves' ophthalmopathy.

This clonotype was counted only a few times. Just one base apart from a much larger clone, this may be a read error. The rearrangement uses TRBV14 and TRBJ2-2, with TRBD2 matching over 7 bases. Germline-derived CDR1 and CDR2 are SGHDN and FVKESK. The CDR3 sequence is 15 residues long. CDR3 DNA sequence: TGTGCCAGCACTAAAAGCGGGGCGAACACCGGGGGGCTGTTTTTT. Translating gives CASTKSGANTGGLFF.

This clonotype was seen at least ten times. The chain has TRBV15 and TRBJ2-2; 10 nucleotides match TRBD2. Germline CDR1 LNHNV, CDR2 YYDKDF (reference sequence). Trimming removed 1 base from V and 5 bases from J; junction bases left unmatched: 7. This CDR3 comprises 17 residues. The DNA of the CDR3 is TGTGCCACCAGCAGAGTGTCTAGCGGGAGTAGAACCGGGGAGCTGTTTTTT. Amino acid sequence: CATSRVSSGSRTGELFF.

Ten or more counts support this clonotype. V gene TRBV6-8 combines with J gene TRBJ1-6, with D unclear. The CDR3 is 12 residues long. CDR1 and CDR2 from the germline V gene are MNHGY and SAAAGT. The V gene lost 7 bases and the J gene lost 2 bases, with 3 bases spanning the gap. As DNA, the CDR3 is TGTGCCAGCATCGCCTATAATTCACCCCTCCACTTT. It yields the protein CASIAYNSPLHF.

In this sample, this clonotype turned up a few times. For the CDR3, the DNA is TGTGCCAGCAGTGAAATATCCAGGGACGGTGGCTACACCTTC. Translating gives CASSEISRDGGYTF. The chain couples TRBV6-1 to TRBJ1-2; TRBD1 might be the D (5 bases). The CDR3 has 14 residues. V was clipped by 2 bases and J by 7 bases, with 14 bases between them. CDR1 is MNHNS and CDR2 is SASEGT in the germline V gene.

This clonotype was recorded at least ten times. The V gene is TRBV20-1, the J gene TRBJ2-5; 14 nucleotides match TRBD2. Germline-derived CDR1 and CDR2 are DFQATT and SNEGSKA (reference sequence). The CDR3 sequence is 14 residues long. The trim removed 3 bases at V and 6 bases at J, leaving 3 bases unmatched. The DNA for the CDR3 is TGCAGTGCTAGTTGGACTAGCGGGAGGAAGACCCAGTACTTC. Translated, it gives CSASWTSGRKTQYF.

The V and J genes are TRBV28 and TRBJ2-2; 7 bases agree with TRBD2. Trimming at V came to 4 bases and at J to 1 base, leaving 15 bases not matched to a gene. CDR3 size: 19 residues. CDR1 MDHEN and CDR2 SYDVKM come from the germline V gene. The CDR3 DNA sequence: TGTGCCAGCAGTTCCGGGGTTCGCTGGACTAGACTGAACACCGGGGAGCTGTTTTTT. It yields the protein CASSSGVRWTRLNTGELFF.